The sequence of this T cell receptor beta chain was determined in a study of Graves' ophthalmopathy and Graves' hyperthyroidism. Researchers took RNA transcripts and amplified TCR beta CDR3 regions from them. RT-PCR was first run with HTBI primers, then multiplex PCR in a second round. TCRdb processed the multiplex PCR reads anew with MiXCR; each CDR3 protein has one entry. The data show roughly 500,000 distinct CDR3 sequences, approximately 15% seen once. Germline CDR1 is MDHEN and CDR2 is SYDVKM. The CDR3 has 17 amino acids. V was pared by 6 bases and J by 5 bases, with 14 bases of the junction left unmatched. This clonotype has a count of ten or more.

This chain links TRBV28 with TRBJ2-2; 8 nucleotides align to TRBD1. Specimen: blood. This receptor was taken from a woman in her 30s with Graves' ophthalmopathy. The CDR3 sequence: CASRGLVDRVLTGELFF. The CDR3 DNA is TGTGCCAGCAGAGGGTTGGTGGACAGGGTTTTGACCGGGGAGCTGTTTTTT.